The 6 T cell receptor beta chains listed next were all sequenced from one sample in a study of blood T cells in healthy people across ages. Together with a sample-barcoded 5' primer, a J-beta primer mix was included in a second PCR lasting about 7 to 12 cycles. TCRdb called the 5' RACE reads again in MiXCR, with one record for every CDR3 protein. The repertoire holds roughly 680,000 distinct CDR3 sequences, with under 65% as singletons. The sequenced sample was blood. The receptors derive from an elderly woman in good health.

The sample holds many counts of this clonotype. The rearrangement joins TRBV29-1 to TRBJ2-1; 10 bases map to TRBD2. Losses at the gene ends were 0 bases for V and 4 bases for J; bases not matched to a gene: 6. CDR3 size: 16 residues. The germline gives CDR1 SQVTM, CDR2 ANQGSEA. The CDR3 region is CSVEDGSSGRYNEQFF. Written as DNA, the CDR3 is TGCAGCGTTGAAGATGGGTCTAGCGGGAGATACAATGAGCAGTTCTTC.

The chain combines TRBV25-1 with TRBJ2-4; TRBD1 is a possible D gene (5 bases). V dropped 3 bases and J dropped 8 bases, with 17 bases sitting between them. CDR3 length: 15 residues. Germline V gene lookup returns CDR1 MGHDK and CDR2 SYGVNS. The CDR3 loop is CASSDYNAGWDIQYF. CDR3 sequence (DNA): TGTGCCAGCAGTGATTACAACGCAGGGTGGGACATTCAGTACTTC.

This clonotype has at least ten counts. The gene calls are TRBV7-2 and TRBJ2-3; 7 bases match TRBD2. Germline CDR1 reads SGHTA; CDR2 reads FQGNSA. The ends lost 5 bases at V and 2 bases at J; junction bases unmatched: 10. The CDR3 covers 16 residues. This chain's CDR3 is CASSPLGGWTTDTQYF. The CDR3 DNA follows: TGTGCCAGCAGCCCTCTCGGGGGGTGGACCACAGATACGCAGTATTTT.

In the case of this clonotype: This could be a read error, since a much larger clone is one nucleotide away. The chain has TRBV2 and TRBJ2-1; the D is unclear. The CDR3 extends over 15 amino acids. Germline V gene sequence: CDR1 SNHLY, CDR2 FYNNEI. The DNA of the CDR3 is TGTGCCAGCAGTGATGGCTTCGGGTCCTACAATGGGCAGTTCTTC. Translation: CASSDGFGSYNGQFF.

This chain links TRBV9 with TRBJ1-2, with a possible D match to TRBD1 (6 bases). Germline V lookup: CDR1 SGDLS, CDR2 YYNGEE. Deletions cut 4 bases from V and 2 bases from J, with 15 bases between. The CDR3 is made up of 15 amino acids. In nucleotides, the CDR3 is TGTGCCAGCAGCTCCCGGGACATTTTCAACTATGGCTACACCTTC. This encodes CASSSRDIFNYGYTF.

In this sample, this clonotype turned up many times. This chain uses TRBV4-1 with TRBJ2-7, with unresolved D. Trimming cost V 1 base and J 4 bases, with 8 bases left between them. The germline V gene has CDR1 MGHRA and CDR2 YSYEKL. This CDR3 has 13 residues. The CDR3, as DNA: TGCGCCAGCAGCCAAGTCACAACATACGAGCAGTACTTC. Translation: CASSQVTTYEQYF.